The text below deals with one TCR beta chain. The data were obtained in a study of blood T cell repertoires in COVID-19. Study in general: Acute-phase and convalescent COVID-19 samples originated in the United States, Italy and Spain. Sources were T cells, B-cell-depleted T cells, or PBMCs; the material itself was cDNA or gDNA.

Germline V gives CDR1 SGHTA, CDR2 FQGNSA. The CDR3 spans 13 residues. J lost 8 bases, V lost 3 bases, and 6 bases had no gene match. Source study methods: From reference gene primer amplification, estimates of nucleated cell counts were derived. Method: immunoSEQ multiplex PCR; TCRdb's copy keeps in-frame clones and lacks some. The DNA gave D and trimming, while V, J and clone size come from that table. The data contain roughly 220,000 clones, roughly 90% of them singletons. The chain recombines TRBV7-2 with TRBJ1-2; 7 nucleotides align to TRBD1. The source of this sequence is a young man who had recovered from COVID-19. Sequenced material: peripheral blood. DNA of the CDR3: TGTGCCAGCAGCTTTCCGGGGACAGTCGGCTACACCTTC. It yields the protein CASSFPGTVGYTF.